The 26 T cell receptor beta chains in this list originate from one sample, sequenced in a study of shared clonotypes between healthy human individuals. Libraries were prepared by immunoSEQ multiplex PCR; TCRdb keeps only in-frame clonotypes and omits some of them. The sample carries about 2.3 million clones, approximately 95% recorded once. Sequencing was done on a sample of naive CD4+ T cells from PBMCs. Indicated subset: CD45RA+ positively selected. The receptors were gathered from a man younger than 35 in good health. Some clones in this sample may be carry-over from other donors' samples.

This rearrangement joins TRBV19 to TRBJ2-3; 7 positions agree with TRBD1. In germline, CDR1 is LNHDA, CDR2 SQIVND (reference sequence). The CDR3 is 14 residues long. V shed 1 base, J shed 4 bases, and the junction held 2 bases outside the gene matches. The CDR3 DNA follows: TGTGCCAGTAGTATAGTACAGGGGTCAGATACGCAGTATTTT. Translating gives CASSIVQGSDTQYF.

The rearrangement uses TRBV9 and TRBJ2-6; tentatively, D is TRBD2 (5 bases). The CDR3 sequence is 15 residues long. The germline V gene encodes CDR1 SGDLS and CDR2 YYNGEE. The germline V and J ends were trimmed by 0 bases and 3 bases, with 7 bases remaining between them. CDR3 protein: CASSVGGFGANVLTF. In nucleotides, the CDR3 is TGTGCCAGCAGCGTAGGAGGGTTTGGGGCCAACGTCCTGACTTTC.

The V call is TRBV7-6, the J call TRBJ2-5; perhaps TRBD2 as D (5 bases). The CDR3 has 12 amino acids. V was trimmed by 11 bases and J by 4 bases, leaving 14 bases between them. CDR1 is SGHVS and CDR2 is FNYEAQ in the germline V gene. CDR3 sequence reads: CASTGAGETQYF. In DNA form, the CDR3 reads TGTGCCTCCACCGGCGCGGGAGAGACCCAGTACTTC.

This chain connects TRBV28 to TRBJ1-2, with 9 bases lining up with TRBD1. The germline V gene has CDR1 MDHEN and CDR2 SYDVKM. Trimming cost V 3 bases and J 0 bases; bases outside gene matches: 5. The CDR3 totals 16 residues. The CDR3 DNA is TGTGCCAGCAGTTTTGGGGGACAGGGAGCTAACTATGGCTACACCTTC. This translates into CASSFGGQGANYGYTF.

The chain is built from TRBV28 and TRBJ2-4; D is unresolved. Trimming took 3 bases from V and 6 from J, leaving 6 bases between them. Looked up from germline, CDR1 is MDHEN and CDR2 is SYDVKM. The CDR3 contains 12 residues. DNA of the CDR3: TGTGCCAGCAGTTTGGAAGGAAACATTCAGTACTTC. Its translation is CASSLEGNIQYF.

V and J are TRBV13 and TRBJ1-3; TRBD1 is a possible D gene (5 bases). V shed 5 bases and J shed 0 bases, with 11 bases lying between them. The CDR3 loop spans 15 amino acids. Germline CDR1 PRHDT, CDR2 FYEKMQ (reference sequence). The chain's CDR3 is CASSEVQGSGNTIYF. In nucleotides, the CDR3 is TGTGCCAGCAGCGAAGTTCAGGGCTCTGGAAACACCATATATTTT.

The chain combines TRBV4-2 with TRBJ1-4; D ambiguous. The V gene's germline CDR1 is LGHNA and CDR2 YNFKEQ. V shed 0 bases and J shed 7 bases, with 9 bases lying between them. The CDR3 contains 14 residues. In nucleotides, the CDR3 is TGTGCCAGCAGCCAAGACGGAGGGTCTGAAAAACTGTTTTTT. This sequence encodes CASSQDGGSEKLFF.

The V and J genes are TRBV7-6 and TRBJ1-1; D not resolved. V lost 5 bases and J lost 1, with 8 bases in between. This CDR3 is 13 amino acids long. Germline V gene data show CDR1 as SGHVS and CDR2 as FNYEAQ. CDR3 bases: TGTGCCAGCAGCCTGCTACAGAACACTGAAGCTTTCTTT. Protein: CASSLLQNTEAFF.

V usage is TRBV4-1 and J usage is TRBJ2-2; D possibly corresponds to TRBD1 (5 bases). The CDR3 is made up of 14 amino acids. Trimming took 2 bases from V and 9 from J, leaving 13 bases between them. Germline CDR1 is MGHRA and CDR2 is YSYEKL. CDR3 sequence: CASSQSGNKRELFF. DNA for the CDR3: TGCGCCAGCAGCCAATCAGGGAACAAACGGGAGCTGTTTTTT.

The chain is built from TRBV6-1 and TRBJ2-7; D may correspond to TRBD1 or TRBD2 (7 bases each). Germline V gives CDR1 MNHNS, CDR2 SASEGT. The CDR3 has 13 amino acids. With 1 base removed from V and 11 bases from J, the gap between germline ends came to 15 bases. Here the CDR3 reads CASSEVGDSGEYF. The CDR3 DNA is TGTGCCAGCAGTGAAGTAGGGGACAGCGGGGAGTACTTC.

This clone was counted a single time. This chain connects TRBV5-1 to TRBJ2-1, with 7 bases identical to TRBD2. J was trimmed by 5 bases and V by 1 base; bases with no gene match: 6. In germline, CDR1 is SGHRS, CDR2 YFSETQ. The CDR3 length is 15 residues. CDR3 amino acids: CASSLLPSGDNEQFF. The CDR3 DNA follows: TGCGCCAGCAGCTTGTTGCCCAGCGGGGACAATGAGCAGTTCTTC.

This chain uses TRBV30 with TRBJ2-1, with a weak D call TRBD2 (5 bases). Per germline, CDR1 GTSNPN and CDR2 SVGIG (reference sequence). The germline V and J ends were trimmed by 3 bases and 8 bases, with 17 bases remaining between them. CDR3 length: 14 residues. The CDR3 here is CAWSPGLGSDEQFF. The CDR3 DNA reads as TGTGCCTGGAGCCCGGGTCTAGGGAGCGATGAGCAGTTCTTC.

This chain joins TRBV28 and TRBJ1-4; no clear D gene. The CDR3 contains 13 residues. The ends were cut back, 6 bases at V and 6 bases at J, with 11 bases in the middle. Per germline, CDR1 MDHEN and CDR2 SYDVKM. This chain's CDR3 is CASRKHRDEKLFF. The CDR3, as DNA: TGTGCCAGCAGGAAGCATAGGGATGAAAAACTGTTTTTT.

This clone was seen once. This same CDR3 is encoded by further DNA sequences in the sample. The rearrangement joins TRBV7-2 to TRBJ2-7, with 7 bases that match TRBD1. Germline lookup yields CDR1 SGHTA and CDR2 FQGNSA. After removal of 2 bases from V and 2 bases from J, the junction contained 3 bases not matched to a gene. The CDR3 has 14 amino acids. CDR3 bases: TGTGCCAGCAGCTTACGACAGGGTCCCTACGAGCAGTACTTC. It encodes CASSLRQGPYEQYF.

The chain joins TRBV4-2 to TRBJ2-5; D uncertain. Per the germline V gene, CDR1 is LGHNA and CDR2 is YNFKEQ. V was cut by 1 base and J by 1 base, with 10 bases left in between. The CDR3 length is 15 residues. CDR3 nucleotides: TGTGCCAGCAGCCAAGTCTCCTCAGTCCAAGAGACCCAGTACTTC. Translating gives CASSQVSSVQETQYF.

This clone was observed once. Just one base apart from a much larger clone, this may be a read error. V and J are TRBV5-6 and TRBJ1-1, with a weak D call TRBD1 (5 bases). V dropped 2 bases and J dropped 1 base, with 6 bases sitting between them. Germline V gene sequence: CDR1 SGHDT, CDR2 YYEEEE. The CDR3 spans 13 residues. CDR3 sequence reads: CASSFDRNTEAFF. The CDR3 coding sequence is TGTGCCAGCAGCTTCGACAGGAACACTGAAGCTTTCTTT.

The chain employs TRBV5-4 and TRBJ2-3, with 8 bases fitting TRBD2. CDR3 size: 16 residues. In germline, CDR1 is SGHNT, CDR2 YYREEE (reference sequence). J lost 1 base, V lost 1 base, and 5 bases had no gene match. The CDR3 DNA reads TGTGCCAGCAGCTTGAATCCAGCGGGGGGCACAGATACGCAGTATTTT. Protein product: CASSLNPAGGTDTQYF.

The chain joins TRBV5-1 to TRBJ2-5; a weak D match, TRBD2 (6 bases). The J call may not be correct, given that the DNA end is closer to TRBJ2-7. This CDR3 has 15 amino acids. Per germline, CDR1 SGHRS and CDR2 YFSETQ. The CDR3 sequence is CASSTVSGLPSEQYF. DNA for the CDR3: TGCGCCAGCAGCACGGTTAGCGGTCTCCCGTCCGAGCAGTACTTC.

The chain has TRBV28 and TRBJ2-1; TRBD1 aligns across 7 bases. Germline loops: CDR1 MDHEN, CDR2 SYDVKM. This CDR3 is built from 17 residues. The J segment lost 2 bases and the V segment lost 6 bases, leaving 13 bases of the junction unmatched. In DNA form, the CDR3 reads TGTGCCAGCAGACACCGACAGGGTCGAACGACCTACAATGAGCAGTTCTTC. As protein: CASRHRQGRTTYNEQFF.

The chain links TRBV9 to TRBJ1-1, with D possibly TRBD1 on 5 matching bases. CDR1 SGDLS and CDR2 YYNGEE come from the germline V gene. There are 15 residues in the CDR3. Trimming stripped 6 bases from V and 5 bases from J, with 20 bases between. CDR3 residues: CASTLDGGSWTEAFF. The CDR3 DNA is TGTGCCAGCACCCTAGACGGGGGAAGTTGGACTGAAGCTTTCTTT.

In DNA form, the CDR3 reads TGCGCCAGCAGCCAAGTTGGGGCAGGGGAGACCCAGTACTTC. Translated: CASSQVGAGETQYF. V and J are TRBV4-1 and TRBJ2-5; D might be TRBD1 (5 bases). The V gene's germline CDR1 is MGHRA and CDR2 YSYEKL. The V end lost 1 base, the J end lost 5 bases, and 11 bases lay between the germline ends. The CDR3 loop spans 14 amino acids.

V gene TRBV7-2 combines with J gene TRBJ1-5, with TRBD1 identical over 8 bases. V dropped 5 bases and J dropped 5; count of bases not matched to a gene: 8. The germline CDR1 and CDR2 sequences are SGHTA and FQGNSA. This CDR3 comprises 15 residues. CDR3 region: CASSLSRTGYQPQHF. The CDR3 DNA reads as TGTGCCAGCAGCCTATCTAGGACAGGGTATCAGCCCCAGCATTTT.

This sequence joins TRBV2 and TRBJ2-1, with 11 bases fitting TRBD2. The CDR3 is made up of 16 amino acids. J lost 7 bases, V lost 6 bases, and 11 bases had no gene match. From germline, CDR1 is SNHLY and CDR2 FYNNEI. The DNA for the CDR3 is TGTGCCAGCAGAAAAATAGCGGGAGGGCCAAGTAATGAGCAGTTCTTC. Translating gives CASRKIAGGPSNEQFF. Full variable domain (rest looked up from reference TRBV2 and TRBJ2-1): EPEVTQTPSHQVTQMGQEVILRCVPISNHLYFYWYRQILGQKVEFLVSFYNNEISEKSEIFDDQFSVERPDGSNFTLKIRSTKLEDSAMYFCASRKIAGGPSNEQFFGPGTRLTVL.

The chain employs TRBV6-5 and TRBJ2-2, with D unclear. CDR1 MNHEY and CDR2 SVGAGI come from the germline V gene. The CDR3 extends over 12 amino acids. V lost 6 bases to trimming and J lost 7 bases, with 9 bases between them. The CDR3, as DNA: TGTGCCAGCAGCAGGACGAGCGGGGAGCTGTTTTTT. Protein product: CASSRTSGELFF.

The chain is built from TRBV28 and TRBJ1-5; no definite D call. The germline gives CDR1 MDHEN, CDR2 SYDVKM. This CDR3 spans 17 amino acids. V was trimmed by 2 bases and J by 4 bases, leaving 18 bases between them. The CDR3 spells CASSLHQLHRPNQPQHF. DNA for the CDR3: TGTGCCAGCAGTTTACACCAACTCCACCGCCCTAATCAGCCCCAGCATTTT.

J is TRBJ1-1 and V is TRBV27; the match to TRBD1 covers 7 bases. The CDR3 extends over 13 amino acids. Trimming removed 8 bases from V and 7 bases from J; junction bases left unmatched: 10. Germline V gene sequence: CDR1 MNHEY, CDR2 SMNVEV (reference sequence). CDR3 DNA: TGTGCCAGCTTGAGCCGGGACAGAGTTGAAGCTTTCTTT. Translation: CASLSRDRVEAFF.